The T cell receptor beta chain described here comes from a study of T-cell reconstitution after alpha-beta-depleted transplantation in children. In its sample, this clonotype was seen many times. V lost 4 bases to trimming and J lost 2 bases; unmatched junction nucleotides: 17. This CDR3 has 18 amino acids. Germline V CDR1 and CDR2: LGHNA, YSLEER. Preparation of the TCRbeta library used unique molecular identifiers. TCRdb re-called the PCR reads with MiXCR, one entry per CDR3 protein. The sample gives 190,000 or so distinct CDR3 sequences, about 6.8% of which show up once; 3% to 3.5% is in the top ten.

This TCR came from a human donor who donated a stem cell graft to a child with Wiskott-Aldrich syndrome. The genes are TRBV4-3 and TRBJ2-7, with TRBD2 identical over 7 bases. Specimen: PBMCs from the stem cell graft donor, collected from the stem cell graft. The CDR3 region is CASSRQMGSGGSPYEQYF. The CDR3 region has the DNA TGCGCCAGCAGCCGCCAAATGGGTTCGGGCGGGAGCCCCTACGAGCAGTACTTC.